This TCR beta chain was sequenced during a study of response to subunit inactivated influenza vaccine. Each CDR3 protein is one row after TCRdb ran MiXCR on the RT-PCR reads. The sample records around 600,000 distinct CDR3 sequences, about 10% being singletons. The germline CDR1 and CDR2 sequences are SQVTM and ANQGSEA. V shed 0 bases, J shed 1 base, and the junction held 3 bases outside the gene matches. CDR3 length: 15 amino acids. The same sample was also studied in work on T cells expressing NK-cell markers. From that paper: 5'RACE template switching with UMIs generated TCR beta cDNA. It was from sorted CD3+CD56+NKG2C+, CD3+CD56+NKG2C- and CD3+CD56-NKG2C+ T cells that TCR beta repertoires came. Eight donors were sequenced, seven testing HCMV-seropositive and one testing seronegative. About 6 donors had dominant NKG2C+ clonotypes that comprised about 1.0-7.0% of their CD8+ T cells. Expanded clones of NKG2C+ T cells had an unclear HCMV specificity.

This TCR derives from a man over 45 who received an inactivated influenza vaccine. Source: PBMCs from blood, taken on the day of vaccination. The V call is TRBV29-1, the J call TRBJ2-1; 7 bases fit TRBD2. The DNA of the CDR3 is TGCAGCGTTGAAGACAGCGGGGTATCCTACAATGAGCAGTTCTTC. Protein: CSVEDSGVSYNEQFF.